What follows describes a single T cell receptor beta chain. As yet, its antigen is unknown. Amplification used 60 Vbeta primers and 13 Jbeta primers. Repertoires were generated with immunoSEQ multiplex PCR, while TCRdb's copy carries only in-frame clones and drops some. This table holds about 110,000 clones, over 60% found once. Unrecorded for this donor was the CMV serostatus. This sample was taken from a study of cytomegalovirus exposure and HLA in healthy donors. Study-level points and caveats: According to a later analysis, donors in an Asian-associated ancestry cluster reportedly had fewer N-insertions than the approximately 670-donor mean. Analysis was performed later, and it showed HLA-associated TCR beta chains to be more clonally expanded than equally common others. The listing of roughly 160 TCR beta chains classed them as cytomegalovirus-associated.

This receptor was obtained from a human donor in good health. The sequenced material came from PBMCs.

The CDR3 region is CASSPRAGERNEQFF. CDR3 nucleotides: TGTGCCAGCAGCCCCCGGGCGGGAGAACGTAATGAGCAGTTCTTC. The J gene is TRBJ2-1, the V gene TRBV5-4; 7 bases align to TRBD2. The germline V gene has CDR1 SGHNT and CDR2 YYREEE (reference sequence). V dropped 4 bases and J dropped 7; count of bases not matched to a gene: 11. This CDR3 spans 15 amino acids.